The rows below give T cell receptor beta chains drawn from one sample of a study of blood T cells in healthy people across ages. TCRdb called the 5' RACE reads again in MiXCR, with one record for every CDR3 protein. The sample has 1.5 million to 2 million distinct CDR3 sequences; just under 50% are singletons. Sequencing was done on a sample of blood. These receptors were obtained from a middle-aged woman in good health. The CDR3 runs from the conserved cysteine through the conserved F or W. A D gene is named only where the DNA matches it firmly. Not all rows give a size; the values are once, few, many and, for expanded clones, a class.

j_call,clone_size,d_call,v_call,cdr3_nt,cdr3_aa
TRBJ2-5,-,TRBD1,TRBV12-3/TRBV12-4,TGTGCCAGCAGTTTAAGGGGGTCCGACAGGGGACAAGAGACCCAGTACTTC,CASSLRGSDRGQETQYF
TRBJ2-3,-,TRBD1,TRBV14,TGTGCCAGCAGACGGACAGGGGTAGGGGATACGCAGTATTTT,CASRRTGVGDTQYF
TRBJ2-3,-,-,TRBV28,TGTGCCAGCAGTTTCTTCCGGACAACCTATTACCTCACAGATACGCAGTATTTT,CASSFFRTTYYLTDTQYF
TRBJ2-5,-,-,TRBV6-1,TGTGCCAGCAGTACCGCAGGGACGGAGCCCTTCCAAGAGACCCAGTACTTC,CASSTAGTEPFQETQYF
TRBJ2-5,-,-,TRBV7-2,TGTGCCAGCAGCCCTTCGCCCGTAGCGCTTAGGATCGGCGAGACCCAGTACTTC,CASSPSPVALRIGETQYF
TRBJ2-1,-,TRBD2,TRBV12-3/TRBV12-4,TGTGCCAGCAGTCCGTCTCTACCGGGACTAGCTACCCGTGAGCAGTTCTTC,CASSPSLPGLATREQFF
TRBJ2-3,-,-,TRBV5-6,TGTGCCAGCAGCAGTAGCGGTTTGACGCAGTATTTT,CASSSSGLTQYF
TRBJ2-5,few,TRBD2,TRBV7-2,TGTGCCAGCAGCTCATCAGCGGGGGGCGTTACGAAGACCCAGTACTTC,CASSSSAGGVTKTQYF
TRBJ2-1,few,TRBD1,TRBV20-1,TGCAGTGCTAGCTCTTGGGCAGGGGGCGTGGGAGAGGAGCAGTTCTTC,CSASSWAGGVGEEQFF
TRBJ1-2,-,-,TRBV28,TGTGCCAGCGTGGAGCGGGCCCGTGTTCCTCTGGTAGGCTACACCTTC,CASVERARVPLVGYTF